The 2 T cell receptor beta chains below all came from one sample that was sequenced in a study of shared T cell receptors in the human thymus. Sequencing was performed with immunoSEQ multiplex PCR; in TCRdb, only in-frame clones are kept and a portion is missing. The sample holds roughly 700,000 clones, 88% seen once. This sample was also put to use in a study of human thymus T cells.

The material sequenced was thymocytes. These receptors were collected from a boy in the first two years of life with a congenital heart defect.

The chain couples TRBV10-1 to TRBJ2-7; possibly TRBD1 for D (6 bases). The CDR3 is 13 residues long. CDR1 is WNHNN and CDR2 is SYGVQD in the germline V gene (reference sequence). The V gene lost 10 bases and the J gene lost 5 bases, with 18 bases spanning the gap. CDR3 sequence (DNA): TGCGCCATCCCCTTTGGGGGCAGGGACGAGCAGTACTTC. Translation: CAIPFGGRDEQYF.

CDR3 sequence: CASSLEVGRTDTQYF. CDR3 nucleotides: TGTGCCAGCAGCTTGGAGGTGGGCCGGACAGATACGCAGTATTTT. The chain joins TRBV5-8 to TRBJ2-3; D remains ambiguous. Trimming removed 0 bases from V and 3 bases from J, with 11 bases in between. CDR1 is SGHTS, CDR2 YDEGEE, per germline. This CDR3 has 15 residues.